A selection of T cell receptor beta chains follows, all from one sample in a study of lymphopenia after photon versus proton radiotherapy. The assay was immunoSEQ multiplex PCR, and TCRdb's table has in-frame clones only and misses some. The sample contains 70,000 to 95,000 clones, around 80% of which appear only once. The sample here was peripheral blood, taken from a patient treated with proton-based radiotherapy. These receptors were obtained from a man in his fifties or sixties with pancreatic cancer. Each CDR3 is given with its conserved first and last residue. The D gene is left open where the match is weak. Clone size, where shown, is once, few, many, or a class for clones that have expanded.

d_gene	v_gene	len	abundance	j_gene	CDR3nt	CDR3aa
-	TRBV6-1	15	once	TRBJ1-4	TGTGCCAGCAGAGACTTCCCCCCGGGCGGGGAAAAACTGTTTTTT	CASRDFPPGGEKLFF
-	TRBV5-6	13	-	TRBJ2-5	TGTGCCAGCAGATCCGGGACCGAAGAGACCCAGTACTTC	CASRSGTEETQYF
-	TRBV28	12	-	TRBJ1-4	TGTGCCAGCTATTCTGTAGGTGAAAAACTGTTTTTT	CASYSVGEKLFF
TRBD2	TRBV18	16	-	TRBJ2-1	TGTGCCAGCTCACCACAAAGCGGGAGGCCCGCCGATGAGCAGTTCTTC	CASSPQSGRPADEQFF
-	TRBV21-1	13	-	TRBJ1-1	TGTGCCAGCATCCCCAGTCCGGGCACTGAAGCTTTCTTT	CASIPSPGTEAFF
-	TRBV28	13	-	TRBJ1-2	TGTGCCAGCAGTTTACCGGCTAACTATGGCTACACCTTC	CASSLPANYGYTF
-	TRBV28	18	-	TRBJ1-5	TGTGCCAGCAGTTCCCCAGGGGCGCCGGTTAGAAGCAATCAGCCCCAGCATTTT	CASSSPGAPVRSNQPQHF
-	TRBV4-1	15	-	TRBJ2-1	TGCGCCAGCAGCCAAGTCGGTACAGGGAACAATGAGCAGTTCTTC	CASSQVGTGNNEQFF
TRBD2	TRBV27	17	-	TRBJ2-3	TGTGCCAGCAGTTTATATCTAGCGGAGGGGTTGACAGATACGCAGTATTTT	CASSLYLAEGLTDTQYF
-	TRBV7-2	12	-	TRBJ2-7	TGTGCCAGCAGCTTAGTTGGCTACGAGCAGTACTTC	CASSLVGYEQYF
TRBD2	TRBV28	21	-	TRBJ2-7	TGTGCCAGCAGTTTATCCCTATCCTCAATCACTAGCGGGGGTCTCTCCTACGAGCAGTACTTC	CASSLSLSSITSGGLSYEQYF
-	TRBV6-1	10	large	TRBJ2-7	TGTGCCAGCAGTGATTACGAGCAGTACTTC	CASSDYEQYF
TRBD1	TRBV2	14	few	TRBJ2-1	TGTGCCAGCAGCGCCGGACAGGCGAGCAATGAGCAGTTCTTC	CASSAGQASNEQFF
-	TRBV5-1	14	few	TRBJ1-2	TGCGCCAGCAGCTTGATTCAGGGGAACTATGGCTACACCTTC	CASSLIQGNYGYTF
-	TRBV28	14	-	TRBJ2-1	TGTGCCAGCAGTTTCCCCTTGCTGGGCAATGAGCAGTTCTTC	CASSFPLLGNEQFF
-	TRBV6-5	15	-	TRBJ2-7	TGTGCCAGCAGTTACGGCCTAGCCCAATCCTACGAGCAGTACTTC	CASSYGLAQSYEQYF
-	TRBV21-1	14	-	TRBJ1-1	TGTGCCAGCAGCCAGAGACAGGGGAACACTGAAGCTTTCTTT	CASSQRQGNTEAFF
-	TRBV19	14	-	TRBJ1-1	TGTGCCAGTAGTATTTTCTCACAGAACACTGAAGCTTTCTTT	CASSIFSQNTEAFF
TRBD2	TRBV7-9	15	-	TRBJ2-7	TGTGCCAGCAGCGCCACGGGCGGGGGGCTCAACGAGCAGTACTTC	CASSATGGGLNEQYF
-	TRBV7-2	11	-	TRBJ2-3	TGTGCCAGCAGCCCCAAAGATACGCAGTATTTT	CASSPKDTQYF
TRBD1	TRBV19	15	-	TRBJ1-2	TGTGCCAGTATCGATCCGGGACAGGGGGCGATCGACTACACCTTC	CASIDPGQGAIDYTF
TRBD1	TRBV30	14	-	TRBJ1-1	TGTGCCTGGAGGGGACAGGGGCGTAACACTGAAGCTTTCTTT	CAWRGQGRNTEAFF
-	TRBV9	17	-	TRBJ2-1	TGTGCCAGCAGCGTAGGGCAGGGACGAAACTCCTACAATGAGCAGTTCTTC	CASSVGQGRNSYNEQFF
-	TRBV18	15	-	TRBJ2-7	TGTGCCAGCTCACCTTTCTTAGGAGGCTCCTACGAGCAGTACTTC	CASSPFLGGSYEQYF